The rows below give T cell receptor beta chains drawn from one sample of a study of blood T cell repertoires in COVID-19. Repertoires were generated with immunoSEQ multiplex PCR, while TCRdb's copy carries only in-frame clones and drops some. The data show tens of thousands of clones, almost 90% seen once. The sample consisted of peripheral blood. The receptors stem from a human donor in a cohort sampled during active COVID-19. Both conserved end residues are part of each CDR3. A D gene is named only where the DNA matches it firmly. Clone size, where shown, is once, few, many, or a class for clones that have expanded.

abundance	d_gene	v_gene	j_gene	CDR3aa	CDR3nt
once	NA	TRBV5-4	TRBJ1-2	CASSSDIYGYTF	TGTGCCAGCAGTTCTGACATATATGGCTACACCTTC
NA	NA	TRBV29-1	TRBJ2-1	CSSTPPGGGRSEQFF	TGCAGCTCAACCCCCCCGGGGGGCGGGAGAAGTGAGCAGTTCTTC
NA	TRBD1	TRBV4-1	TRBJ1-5	CASSQVRDRGRQPQHF	TGCGCCAGCAGCCAAGTCCGGGACAGGGGGCGTCAGCCCCAGCATTTT
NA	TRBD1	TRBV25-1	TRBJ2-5	CASSVGQGPSSQETQYF	TGTGCCAGCAGTGTGGGACAGGGACCCTCCAGTCAAGAGACCCAGTACTTC
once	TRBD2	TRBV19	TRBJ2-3	CASSSTSGGFTDTQYF	TGTGCCAGTAGTTCGACTAGCGGGGGGTTCACAGATACGCAGTATTTT
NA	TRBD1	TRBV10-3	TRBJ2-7	CAISSWGTGTYEQYF	TGTGCCATCAGCTCGTGGGGGACAGGGACCTACGAGCAGTACTTC
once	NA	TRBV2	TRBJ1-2	CASRRTENNYGYTF	TGTGCCAGCCGGAGGACAGAAAATAACTATGGCTACACCTTC
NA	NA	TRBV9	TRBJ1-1	CASSGHQNTEAFF	TGTGCCAGCAGCGGACACCAGAACACTGAAGCTTTCTTT
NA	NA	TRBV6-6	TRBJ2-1	CASSYYEYNEQFF	TGTGCCAGCAGTTACTACGAGTACAATGAGCAGTTCTTC
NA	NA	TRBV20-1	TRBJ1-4	CSASGRTARREKLFF	TGCAGTGCTAGTGGGAGGACAGCGCGTAGGGAAAAACTGTTTTTT
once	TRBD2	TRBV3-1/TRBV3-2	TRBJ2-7	CASSQALPERGASYEQYF	TGTGCCAGCAGCCAAGCCCTACCAGAGCGGGGGGCCTCCTACGAGCAGTACTTC
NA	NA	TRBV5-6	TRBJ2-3	CASSSHRSRDTQYF	TGTGCCAGCAGCTCCCACCGTTCCAGGGATACGCAGTATTTT
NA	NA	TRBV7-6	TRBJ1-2	CASSFQDGTSGYTF	TGTGCCAGCAGCTTCCAAGATGGGACATCTGGCTACACCTTC
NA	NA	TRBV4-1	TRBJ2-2	CASSQVPGMNTGELFF	TGCGCCAGCAGCCAAGTACCAGGGATGAACACCGGGGAGCTGTTTTTT
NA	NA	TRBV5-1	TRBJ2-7	CASRLGDEQYF	TGCGCCAGCAGATTAGGGGACGAGCAGTACTTC
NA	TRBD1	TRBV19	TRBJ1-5	CASSIGTGEGQPQHF	TGTGCCAGTAGTATAGGGACAGGAGAGGGTCAGCCCCAGCATTTT
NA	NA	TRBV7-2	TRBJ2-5	CASSPVIREQETQYF	TGTGCCAGCAGCCCCGTAATACGAGAGCAAGAGACCCAGTACTTC
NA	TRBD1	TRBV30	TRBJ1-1	CAWRSDRANTEAFF	TGTGCCTGGAGGTCCGACAGGGCCAACACTGAAGCTTTCTTT
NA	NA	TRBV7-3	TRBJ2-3	CASSPGLMASTDTQYF	TGTGCCAGCAGCCCGGGACTGATGGCTAGCACAGATACGCAGTATTTT
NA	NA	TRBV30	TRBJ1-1	CACRLGTEAFF	TGTGCCTGCCGCCTAGGCACTGAAGCTTTCTTT
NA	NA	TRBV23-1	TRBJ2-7	CASSPPFRISYEQYF	TGCGCCAGCAGTCCCCCCTTCAGGATCTCCTACGAGCAGTACTTC
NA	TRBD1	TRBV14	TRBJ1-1	CASSQMTGLNTEAFF	TGTGCCAGCAGCCAGATGACAGGGTTGAACACTGAAGCTTTCTTT
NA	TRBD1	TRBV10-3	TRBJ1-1	CAIRGQGGEAFF	TGTGCCATCAGAGGACAGGGGGGTGAAGCTTTCTTT
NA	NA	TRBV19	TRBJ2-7	CASSSQGRREQYF	TGTGCCAGTAGTAGTCAGGGGCGTCGGGAGCAGTACTTC
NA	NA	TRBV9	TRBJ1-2	CASSGHPWYGYTF	TGTGCCAGCAGCGGACATCCCTGGTATGGCTACACCTTC
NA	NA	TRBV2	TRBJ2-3	CASGDLSDTQYF	TGTGCCAGCGGTGATTTATCAGATACGCAGTATTTT
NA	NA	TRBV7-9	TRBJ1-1	CASSLIVTEAFF	TGTGCCAGCAGCTTAATCGTTACTGAAGCTTTCTTT
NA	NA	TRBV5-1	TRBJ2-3	CASSLSSLVKTDTQYF	TGCGCCAGCAGCTTAAGTAGCCTCGTTAAGACAGATACGCAGTATTTT
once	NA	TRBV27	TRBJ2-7	CASDLPGGPSYEQYF	TGTGCCAGCGATTTACCAGGGGGGCCGTCCTACGAGCAGTACTTC
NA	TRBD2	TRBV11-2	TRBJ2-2	CASSLDLPSGLTGELFF	TGTGCCAGCAGCTTAGATCTGCCTAGCGGGTTGACCGGGGAGCTGTTTTTT
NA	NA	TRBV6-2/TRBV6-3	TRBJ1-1	CASSRTYNTEAFF	TGTGCCAGCAGCCGAACCTATAACACTGAAGCTTTCTTT
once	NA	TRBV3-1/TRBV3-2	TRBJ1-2	CASSQGPEANYGYTF	TGTGCCAGCAGCCAAGGTCCGGAGGCCAACTATGGCTACACCTTC
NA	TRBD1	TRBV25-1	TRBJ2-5	CASSKGTGSSRETQYF	TGTGCCAGCAGCAAAGGGACAGGGTCCTCCCGGGAGACCCAGTACTTC
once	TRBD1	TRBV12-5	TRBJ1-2	CASGLSQGALLYGYTF	TGTGCTAGTGGTTTGTCACAGGGGGCCCTCCTCTATGGCTACACCTTC
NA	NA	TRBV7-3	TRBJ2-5	CASSLFSTGSGLNEETQYF	TGTGCCAGCAGCTTATTCTCGACAGGATCGGGCCTAAATGAAGAGACCCAGTACTTC
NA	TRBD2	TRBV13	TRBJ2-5	CASSLWQRGFDETQYF	TGTGCCAGCAGCTTATGGCAGCGGGGATTTGATGAGACCCAGTACTTC
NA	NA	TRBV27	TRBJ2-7	CASRTGGEQYF	TGTGCCAGCAGGACCGGCGGCGAGCAGTACTTC
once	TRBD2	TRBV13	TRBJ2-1	CASSSKHLAGGSSSYNEQFF	TGTGCCAGCAGCTCCAAGCATCTAGCGGGGGGGTCCTCCTCCTACAATGAGCAGTTCTTC
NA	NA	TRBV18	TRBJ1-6	CASSPQDRGRDSPLHF	TGTGCCAGCTCACCGCAAGACCGGGGGAGGGATTCACCCCTCCACTTT
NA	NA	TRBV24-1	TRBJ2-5	CATSDGTQETQYF	TGTGCCACCAGTGACGGGACACAAGAGACCCAGTACTTC
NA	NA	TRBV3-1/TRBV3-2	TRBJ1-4	CASSRGNEKLFF	TGTGCCAGCAGCCGAGGAAATGAAAAACTGTTTTTT
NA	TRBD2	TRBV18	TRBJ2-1	CASSPPLGGDSYNEQFF	TGTGCCAGCTCACCCCCTCTGGGGGGGGACTCCTACAATGAGCAGTTCTTC
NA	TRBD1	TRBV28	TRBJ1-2	CASSLWGLGQTEGTTYGYTF	TGTGCCAGCAGTTTATGGGGCTTGGGACAGACCGAGGGCACGACCTATGGCTACACCTTC